This entry features one T cell receptor (beta chain) sequence. This entry comes from a study of blood T cell repertoires in COVID-19. Study-level background: The United States, Italy and Spain supplied acute and convalescent COVID-19 samples. The cDNA or gDNA used as material had been derived from T cells, B-cell-depleted T cells, or PBMCs.

In the authors' methods: Amplified reference gene primers provided the basis for estimating nucleated cell counts. Repertoires were generated with immunoSEQ multiplex PCR, while TCRdb's copy carries only in-frame clones and drops some. For V, J and clone size, that table is used; D and trimming come from the DNA. The repertoire holds 210,000 or so clones, 88% seen once, with approximately 2.6% in the top ten. Germline V gene data show CDR1 as LNHDA and CDR2 as SQIVND (reference sequence). V shed 3 bases and J 2 bases; nucleotides not matched to a gene: 6. The CDR3 covers 15 residues. The V gene is TRBV19, the J gene TRBJ1-2, with 7 positions matching TRBD1. Specimen: peripheral blood. This receptor was obtained from an older woman with acute or convalescent COVID-19. CDR3 in amino acids: CASSIGTVVNYGYTF. DNA of the CDR3: TGTGCCAGTAGTATCGGGACAGTCGTCAACTATGGCTACACCTTC.